This T cell receptor (beta chain) was obtained from a study of blood T cell repertoires in COVID-19. The assay was immunoSEQ multiplex PCR, and TCRdb's table has in-frame clones only and misses some. This repertoire shows 200,000 to 250,000 clones, about 85% found once; its top ten account for around 3%. The germline V gene encodes CDR1 MNHEY and CDR2 SVGAGI. The CDR3 is made up of 14 amino acids. The V end lost 4 bases, the J end lost 5 bases, and 14 bases lay between the germline ends. J is TRBJ2-5 and V is TRBV6-5, with D possibly matching TRBD1 (5 bases). This TCR was sampled from a man aged 18 to 29 with active or convalescent COVID-19. Sequenced: peripheral blood. The CDR3 DNA reads as TGTGCCAGCAGTTCTCAGGGTTTTTGGGAGACCCAGTACTTC. Its protein product is CASSSQGFWETQYF.